One and the same sample provided the 21 T cell receptor beta chains below, sequenced in a study of blood T cell repertoires in COVID-19. The assay was immunoSEQ multiplex PCR, and TCRdb's table has in-frame clones only and misses some. The sample lists some 180,000 clones; over 80% were seen once. The sample consisted of peripheral blood. Source of these receptors: a woman between 40 and 50 years old with COVID-19, enrolled during active disease.

The chain has TRBV18 and TRBJ1-3; D is ambiguous. The CDR3 length is 12 residues. Germline CDR1 KGHSH, CDR2 LQKENI. V was trimmed by 3 bases and J by 11 bases, leaving 11 bases between them. The CDR3 loop is CASSPSSSPIYF. The CDR3 nucleotides are TGTGCCAGCTCACCTTCTTCGAGCCCCATATATTTT.

The chain uses TRBV19 and TRBJ2-7, with 8 bases aligning to TRBD1. The CDR3 sequence is 16 residues long. The ends lost 5 bases at V and 1 base at J; junction bases unmatched: 10. Germline V gene data show CDR1 as LNHDA and CDR2 as SQIVND (reference sequence). In DNA form, the CDR3 reads TGTGCCAGTAGTCCATCTCGGGACAGGCCTTCCTACGAGCAGTACTTC. It encodes CASSPSRDRPSYEQYF. The whole variable domain, remainder taken from reference TRBV19 and TRBJ2-7, is DGGITQSPKYLFRKEGQNVTLSCEQNLNHDAMYWYRQDPGQGLRLIYYSQIVNDFQKGDIAEGYSVSREKKESFPLTVTSAQKNPTAFYLCASSPSRDRPSYEQYFGPGTRLTVT.

This clone was picked up one time. The V and J genes are TRBV3-1 (or the pseudogene TRBV3-2) and TRBJ2-7; TRBD1 agrees at 7 bases. J lost 5 bases, V lost 4 bases, and 11 bases had no gene match. Germline V gene lookup returns CDR1 LGHDT and CDR2 YNNKEL (reference sequence). The CDR3 consists of 15 residues. CDR3 protein: CASSRFLRQGHEQYF. The CDR3, as DNA: TGTGCCAGCAGCCGTTTTTTAAGACAGGGCCACGAGCAGTACTTC.

J is TRBJ1-1 and V is TRBV24-1; possible D gene TRBD1, 5 bases. CDR1 KGHDR and CDR2 SFDVKD come from the germline V gene. Trimming took 4 bases from V and 6 from J, leaving 11 bases between them. CDR3 length: 13 residues. CDR3 amino acids: CATSDPGHSEAFF. The CDR3 coding sequence is TGTGCCACCAGTGACCCCGGACATTCTGAAGCTTTCTTT.

The V gene is TRBV9, the J gene TRBJ1-2; D call uncertain. There are 15 residues in the CDR3. Trimming took 1 base from V and 4 from J, leaving 14 bases between them. In germline, CDR1 is SGDLS, CDR2 YYNGEE. The CDR3 region is CASSVSGPPAYGYTF. CDR3 nucleotides: TGTGCCAGCAGCGTATCTGGGCCCCCGGCCTATGGCTACACCTTC.

The chain uses TRBV11-2 and TRBJ1-1, with 7 bases aligning to TRBD1. Losses at the gene ends were 2 bases for V and 2 bases for J; bases not matched to a gene: 5. The CDR3 has 15 amino acids. Germline V gives CDR1 SGHAT, CDR2 FQNNGV. The CDR3 DNA follows: TGTGCCAGCAGCTTATATCGACAGGGAAACACTGAAGCTTTCTTT. Protein sequence: CASSLYRQGNTEAFF.

This clone was counted between two and nine times. The V and J genes are TRBV5-1 and TRBJ1-2; D may be TRBD1 (6 bases). V was pared by 4 bases and J by 6 bases, with 10 bases between. This CDR3 spans 12 amino acids. The germline V gene has CDR1 SGHRS and CDR2 YFSETQ. The CDR3 coding sequence is TGCGCCAGCAGCGGCCAGGGGAATGGCTACACCTTC. Its translation: CASSGQGNGYTF.

The V and J genes are TRBV5-1 and TRBJ1-1, with 7 positions matching TRBD1. The CDR3 contains 16 residues. Trimming cost V 1 base and J 0 bases; bases outside gene matches: 6. Germline CDR1 SGHRS, CDR2 YFSETQ. In DNA form, the CDR3 reads TGCGCCAGCAGCTTGCGACTCGACAGGGTGAACACTGAAGCTTTCTTT. Protein sequence: CASSLRLDRVNTEAFF. Together with reference TRBV5-1 and TRBJ1-1, the CDR3 gives the full variable domain: KAGVTQTPRYLIKTRGQQVTLSCSPISGHRSVSWYQQTPGQGLQFLFEYFSETQRNKGNFPGRFSGRQFSNSRSEMNVSTLELGDSALYLCASSLRLDRVNTEAFFGQGTRLTVV.

The rearrangement joins TRBV6-5 to TRBJ2-7; D is uncertain. The CDR3 runs 15 residues. CDR1 is MNHEY, CDR2 SVGAGI, per germline. V was cut by 0 bases and J by 0 bases, with 9 bases left in between. The CDR3 bases are TGTGCCAGCAGTTACTCAGACATCGACTCCTACGAGCAGTACTTC. Amino acid sequence: CASSYSDIDSYEQYF.

The CDR3 nucleotides are TGTGCCATCGCGCACCAACCGGGACCGGAGGGCTACAATGAGCAGTTCTTC. It translates to CAIAHQPGPEGYNEQFF. The V call is TRBV28, the J call TRBJ2-1; D is perhaps TRBD2 (6 bases). CDR1 MDHEN and CDR2 SYDVKM come from the germline V gene. The V end was cut by 10 bases, the J end by 3 bases, with 25 bases between. The CDR3 runs 17 residues.

The CDR3 is CASSYSTGSGNTIYF. The CDR3 DNA sequence: TGTGCCAGCAGTTACTCGACGGGCTCTGGAAACACCATATATTTT. This rearrangement joins TRBV6-5 to TRBJ1-3; D ambiguous. The length of the CDR3 is 15 residues. CDR1 is MNHEY, CDR2 SVGAGI, per germline. V was trimmed by 0 bases and J by 0 bases, leaving 6 bases between them.

The V gene is TRBV7-8, the J gene TRBJ1-1; D is perhaps TRBD1 (6 bases). The ends were cut back, 6 bases at V and 11 bases at J, with 22 bases in the middle. The CDR3 totals 14 residues. Germline V gene lookup returns CDR1 SGHVS and CDR2 FQNEAQ. The DNA for the CDR3 is TGTGCCAGCAGACGTATTCAGGGGCCGGGTAAGGCTTTCTTT. This sequence encodes CASRRIQGPGKAFF. The entire variable domain, with the rest obtained from reference TRBV7-8 and TRBJ1-1, is as follows: GAGVSQSPRYKVAKRGQDVALRCDPISGHVSLFWYQQALGQGPEFLTYFQNEAQLDKSGLPSDRFFAERPEGSVSTLKIQRTQQEDSAVYLCASRRIQGPGKAFFGQGTRLTVV.

The chain joins TRBV18 to TRBJ2-2; D gene uncertain. V was shortened by 4 bases and J by 7 bases, with 10 bases between the two germline ends. Germline loops: CDR1 KGHSH, CDR2 LQKENI. The CDR3 spans 13 residues. The CDR3 region has the DNA TGTGCCAGCTCACTCCGGAGCAGCGGGGAGCTGTTTTTT. Its translation: CASSLRSSGELFF.

The rearrangement joins TRBV27 to TRBJ2-7; D is possibly TRBD2 (5 bases). Trimming shortened V by 6 bases and J by 0 bases, and 12 bases separated the two germline ends. The V gene's germline CDR1 is MNHEY and CDR2 SMNVEV (reference sequence). The CDR3 length is 14 residues. In DNA, the CDR3 is TGTGCCAGCAGCATGATCGGGGACTCCTACGAGCAGTACTTC. The encoded protein is CASSMIGDSYEQYF.

The rearrangement uses TRBV15 and TRBJ2-1; 7 nucleotides line up with TRBD2. With V trimmed by 5 bases and J by 4 bases, 8 bases remained unmatched. CDR3 length: 15 residues. Germline V gene data show CDR1 as LNHNV and CDR2 as YYDKDF (reference sequence). The DNA for the CDR3 is TGTGCCACCAGCCTTAGACTAGCAGGTTACAATGAGCAGTTCTTC. It codes for CATSLRLAGYNEQFF.

V is TRBV19 and J is TRBJ1-6; possibly TRBD1 for D (6 bases). CDR1 is LNHDA and CDR2 is SQIVND in the germline V gene (reference sequence). Trimming took off 1 base at V and 10 bases at J, with 17 bases between the two ends. This CDR3 is 16 amino acids long. Here the CDR3 reads CASSIAGQPFGSPLHF. Written as DNA, the CDR3 is TGTGCCAGTAGTATAGCCGGACAGCCCTTTGGCTCACCCCTCCACTTT.

The chain has TRBV13 and TRBJ1-1, with 7 nucleotides matching TRBD1. The CDR3 is 15 amino acids. V lost 5 bases to trimming and J lost 6 bases; unmatched junction nucleotides: 12. CDR1 is PRHDT, CDR2 FYEKMQ, per germline (reference sequence). CDR3: CASSGRQGVGPEAFF. CDR3 nucleotide sequence: TGTGCCAGCAGCGGCAGACAGGGAGTGGGCCCTGAAGCTTTCTTT.

The V and J genes are TRBV28 and TRBJ1-5; perhaps TRBD1 as D (6 bases). This CDR3 is built from 16 residues. V was pared by 6 bases and J by 3 bases, with 18 bases between. The germline V gene encodes CDR1 MDHEN and CDR2 SYDVKM. The CDR3: CASSLSSDSSNQPQHF. CDR3 nucleotides: TGTGCCAGCAGCCTCTCTTCGGACAGCTCCAATCAGCCCCAGCATTTT.

This chain joins TRBV27 and TRBJ1-6; the match to TRBD1 covers 8 bases. V gave up 4 bases and J gave up 8 bases; unmatched junction bases: 4. There are 14 residues in the CDR3. Germline-derived CDR1 and CDR2 are MNHEY and SMNVEV (reference sequence). The CDR3 nucleotides read TGTGCCAGCAGTTCGACAGGGGTTGATTCACCCCTCCACTTT. This gives the protein CASSSTGVDSPLHF.

This chain joins TRBV18 and TRBJ1-1; D remains ambiguous. The germline V gene has CDR1 KGHSH and CDR2 LQKENI. V gave up 6 bases and J gave up 1 base, with 9 bases separating them. The CDR3 spans 13 residues. CDR3 sequence reads: CASSGAANTEAFF. The CDR3 nucleotides read TGTGCCAGCTCCGGCGCGGCGAACACTGAAGCTTTCTTT.

The rearrangement joins TRBV27 to TRBJ1-5; D remains ambiguous. V was trimmed by 5 bases and J by 1 base, leaving 12 bases between them. The CDR3 spans 15 residues. CDR1 and CDR2 from the germline V gene are MNHEY and SMNVEV (reference sequence). The CDR3 nucleotides are TGTGCCAGCAGTCCCAGATCAGGAAGCAATCAGCCCCAGCATTTT. Amino acids: CASSPRSGSNQPQHF.